Reported below is one T cell receptor (beta chain). Its cognate antigen is unknown. These data originate in a study of cytomegalovirus exposure and HLA in healthy donors. Points from the study as a whole: A later analysis linked a missense DCLRE1C variant to TCR beta V- and J-gene trimming.

The study ran its PCR with 60 Vbeta and 13 Jbeta primers. TCRdb's table, derived via immunoSEQ multiplex PCR, lists solely in-frame clones and lacks some. The data hold under 200,000 clones, with over 75% observed a single time. V dropped 5 bases and J dropped 6; count of bases not matched to a gene: 8. Germline CDR1 reads SGHDN; CDR2 reads FVKESK. This CDR3 is built from 15 residues. Sequenced sample: PBMCs. This TCR derives from a woman between 45 and 60 years old in good health and CMV-seropositive. This chain links TRBV14 with TRBJ2-1, with TRBD2 matching over 9 bases. DNA of the CDR3: TGTGCCAGCAGCATCCAGCGGGAGGCTCGCAATGAGCAGTTCTTC. Its translation is CASSIQREARNEQFF.